Listed here are 30 T cell receptor beta chains from one sample, sequenced in a study of vaccination and CD4 T cells after COVID-19. Noted treatment: approximately nine-day PBMC culture with coronavirus spike peptide pools or control peptides (ViraFEST assay). Sequencing of DNA taken from cultured CD4+ T cells relied on the Oncomine TCR Beta short-read assay. MiXCR, run by TCRdb on the PCR reads, gives a single entry per CDR3 protein. The sample holds under 25,000 distinct CDR3 sequences, around 23% seen once. Antigens for these TCRs are unknown. Specimen: cultured CD4+ T cells from blood. These receptors all come from a human donor with COVID-19.

The sample holds a few counts of this clonotype. This chain uses TRBV28 with TRBJ1-2, with D perhaps matching TRBD1 (6 bases). This CDR3 region has 13 residues. Germline V CDR1 and CDR2: MDHEN, SYDVKM. V lost 5 bases and J lost 6, with 13 bases in between. CDR3 DNA: TGTGCCAGCAGTCGAGGACAGTTGGATGGCTACACCTTC. Its protein is CASSRGQLDGYTF.

This chain links TRBV5-1 with TRBJ2-1; no firm D call. The CDR3 has 15 residues. The V gene's germline CDR1 is SGHRS and CDR2 YFSETQ. Trimming pared 0 bases from V and 1 base from J, leaving 8 bases between. The CDR3 nucleotides read TGCGCCAGCAGCTTGGCTGTGGAATCCTACAATGAGCAGTTCTTC. Protein sequence: CASSLAVESYNEQFF.

The V gene is TRBV4-3, the J gene TRBJ2-3; 7 bases are a match to TRBD1. Germline values: CDR1 LGHNA, CDR2 YSLEER. CDR3 length: 15 residues. Losses at the gene ends were 4 bases for V and 6 bases for J; bases not matched to a gene: 10. The CDR3 spells CASSPSSGGRDTQYF. CDR3 DNA: TGCGCCAGCAGCCCCTCCTCAGGGGGTAGGGATACGCAGTATTTT.

The chain recombines TRBV5-6 with TRBJ1-2; 7 bases map to TRBD1. This CDR3 comprises 12 residues. The germline V gene has CDR1 SGHDT and CDR2 YYEEEE. Trimming at V came to 3 bases and at J to 8 bases, leaving 4 bases not matched to a gene. The CDR3 DNA follows: TGTGCCAGCAGCTGGACAGGAGGCGGCTACACCTTC. Amino acid sequence: CASSWTGGGYTF.

By proportion, this clonotype is medium-sized (0.01 to 0.1%). V and J are TRBV21-1 and TRBJ1-5. TRBV21-1 is recorded as a pseudogene. This CDR3 region has 15 residues. The CDR3, as DNA: TGTGCCAGCAGCGGTAGTAACATGGATAATCAGCCCCAGCATTTT. It specifies CASSGSNMDNQPQHF.

The chain links TRBV7-2 to TRBJ2-1; D call uncertain. This CDR3 comprises 13 residues. V was trimmed by 1 base and J by 10 bases, leaving 11 bases between them. Germline CDR1 SGHTA, CDR2 FQGNSA. CDR3 loop: CASSLDPGYEQFF. CDR3 sequence (DNA): TGTGCCAGCAGCTTAGACCCCGGGTACGAGCAGTTCTTC.

This clonotype was counted a few times. V gene TRBV4-3 combines with J gene TRBJ2-5, with D unresolved. This CDR3 comprises 14 residues. The germline CDR1 and CDR2 sequences are LGHNA and YSLEER. V was pared by 1 base and J by 7 bases, with 13 bases between. The CDR3 region is CASSQGGLDRTQYF. CDR3 DNA sequence: TGCGCCAGCAGCCAAGGGGGTCTGGATCGGACCCAGTACTTC.

The chain has TRBV19 and TRBJ2-1, with D unclear. In germline, CDR1 is LNHDA, CDR2 SQIVND (reference sequence). This CDR3 has 13 amino acids. V lost 6 bases and J lost 0, with 6 bases in between. CDR3 protein: CASRHRSYNEQFF. The CDR3 DNA follows: TGTGCCAGTAGGCATCGCTCCTACAATGAGCAGTTCTTC.

Written as DNA, the CDR3 is TGTGCCAGCAGTTTAACTAGCGGGGGGGCCGTGAGGTCCTACAATGAGCAGTTCTTC. As protein: CASSLTSGGAVRSYNEQFF. The rearrangement uses TRBV27 and TRBJ2-1, with TRBD2 matching over 13 bases. Germline V gene data show CDR1 as MNHEY and CDR2 as SMNVEV (reference sequence). Trimming removed 2 bases from V and 1 base from J; junction bases left unmatched: 8. The CDR3 spans 19 residues.

This clonotype was observed a single time. The V gene is TRBV5-6, the J gene TRBJ1-2, with TRBD1 identical over 7 bases. V shed 6 bases, J shed 4 bases, and the junction held 6 bases outside the gene matches. This CDR3 is 13 amino acids long. Germline V gene data show CDR1 as SGHDT and CDR2 as YYEEEE. The CDR3 sequence is CASTYQGVYGYTF. DNA of the CDR3: TGTGCCAGCACCTATCAGGGGGTCTATGGCTACACCTTC.

V gene TRBV2 combines with J gene TRBJ2-5; possibly TRBD2 for D (6 bases). Trimming left V 1 base short and J 4 bases short, with 16 bases between. This CDR3 spans 16 amino acids. CDR1 is SNHLY and CDR2 is FYNNEI in the germline V gene. The CDR3 reads CASSEVGGVGVETQYF. The CDR3 bases are TGTGCCAGCAGTGAAGTCGGCGGGGTCGGTGTAGAGACCCAGTACTTC.

V usage is TRBV20-1 and J usage is TRBJ2-3, with 8 nucleotides matching TRBD2. Germline values: CDR1 DFQATT, CDR2 SNEGSKA (reference sequence). The CDR3 totals 14 residues. Trimming took 6 bases from V and 2 from J; bases not matched to a gene: 7. The CDR3 coding sequence is TGCAGTGCCCGCCAGCGGGGGACCACAGATACGCAGTATTTT. Translating gives CSARQRGTTDTQYF.

V usage is TRBV7-2 and J usage is TRBJ2-3; no clear D gene. V was shortened by 4 bases and J by 1 base, with 15 bases between the two germline ends. Germline V CDR1 and CDR2: SGHTA, FQGNSA. The length of the CDR3 is 16 residues. The CDR3 region is CASSSGGRLRTDTQYF. For the CDR3, the DNA is TGTGCCAGCAGCTCAGGCGGTCGGCTTCGCACAGATACGCAGTATTTT.

This clonotype was observed a handful of times. This chain links TRBV19 with TRBJ2-7; no firm D call. The CDR3 spans 14 residues. Germline V lookup: CDR1 LNHDA, CDR2 SQIVND (reference sequence). The germline V and J ends were trimmed by 5 bases and 4 bases, with 15 bases remaining between them. Here the CDR3 DNA reads TGTGCCAGTAGTCCCCAAGGCAGGTTATACGAGCAGTACTTC. It translates to CASSPQGRLYEQYF.

This clonotype has only a few counts. This rearrangement joins TRBV11-2 to TRBJ1-5, with 11 positions matching TRBD1. This CDR3 is built from 14 residues. The germline V gene encodes CDR1 SGHAT and CDR2 FQNNGV. V gave up 4 bases and J gave up 7 bases; unmatched junction bases: 3. The CDR3 nucleotides are TGTGCCAGCAGCTCTCGGGACAGGGGGCAGCCCCAGCATTTT. Protein: CASSSRDRGQPQHF.

This clonotype was recorded a few times. V and J are TRBV6-1 and TRBJ2-5; 12 bases fit TRBD2. The CDR3 sequence is 14 residues long. Germline CDR1 and CDR2: MNHNS and SASEGT. V gave up 5 bases and J gave up 7 bases; unmatched junction bases: 5. The CDR3 DNA follows: TGTGCCAGCAGTAAAGGACTAGCGGGGTGGACCCAGTACTTC. Encoded protein: CASSKGLAGWTQYF.

This clonotype was detected only a few times. V is TRBV27 and J is TRBJ2-4; 8 positions match TRBD1. The junction had 7 bases not matched to a gene; V was cut back by 5 bases and J by 1 base. This CDR3 contains 16 residues. Germline V CDR1 and CDR2: MNHEY, SMNVEV (reference sequence). In DNA form, the CDR3 reads TGTGCCAGCAGTGGGGCCCAGGGGGCGGCCAAAAACATTCAGTACTTC. Translated: CASSGAQGAAKNIQYF.

The chain links TRBV7-2 to TRBJ1-1; D gene uncertain. Looked up from germline, CDR1 is SGHTA and CDR2 is FQGNSA. Between the trimmed V and J ends, which lost 7 bases and 1 base, there was a span of 13 bases. The CDR3 is 14 residues long. The CDR3, as DNA: TGTGCCAGCACTCAACGGAATGCGAACACTGAAGCTTTCTTT. This codes for CASTQRNANTEAFF.

The genes are TRBV19 and TRBJ2-7; 8 positions match TRBD1. CDR3 length: 14 residues. The V gene's germline CDR1 is LNHDA and CDR2 SQIVND (reference sequence). Trimming cost V 7 bases and J 2 bases; bases outside gene matches: 7. CDR3 sequence reads: CASTRGQGPYEQYF. The CDR3 DNA is TGTGCCAGTACCCGCGGACAGGGTCCCTACGAGCAGTACTTC.

The V and J genes are TRBV7-2 and TRBJ2-5; D is unclear. Germline lookup yields CDR1 SGHTA and CDR2 FQGNSA. The CDR3 runs to 13 residues. The V gene lost 5 bases and the J gene lost 5 bases, with 12 bases spanning the gap. CDR3 DNA: TGTGCCAGCAGCCCTGAAATTGGGGAGACCCAGTACTTC. Amino acids: CASSPEIGETQYF.

As for this clonotype: The junction differs from germline at one of its ends, possibly a read error. V and J are TRBV30 and TRBJ2-6; the D gene is possibly TRBD2 (6 bases). Germline lookup yields CDR1 GTSNPN and CDR2 SVGIG (reference sequence). The CDR3 consists of 14 residues. CDR3 in DNA: TGTGCCCGGAGGGTAGGGGCTGGGGCCAACGTCCTGACTTTC. This translates into CARRVGAGANVLTF.

In its sample, this clonotype was seen a few times. V and J are TRBV6-2 or TRBV6-3 and TRBJ2-7; 11 positions agree with TRBD2. There are 16 residues in the CDR3. Trimming at V came to 5 bases and at J to 5 bases, leaving 11 bases not matched to a gene. CDR1 is MNHEY, CDR2 SVGEGT, per germline. DNA for the CDR3: TGTGCCAGCAGTACCTTTCTAGCGGGGGGCGTTAACGAGCAGTACTTC. It codes for CASSTFLAGGVNEQYF.

This clonotype came up a few times. The CDR3 sequence: CASSLASQNRGRFYEQYF. The CDR3 nucleotides are TGTGCCAGCAGCTTAGCCAGTCAGAACAGGGGGCGCTTCTACGAGCAGTACTTC. The gene calls are TRBV7-6 and TRBJ2-7; 9 bases map to TRBD1. The V gene end was trimmed by 0 bases and the J gene end by 3 bases; junction bases not matched to a gene: 12. This CDR3 contains 18 residues. Germline assignment: CDR1 SGHVS and CDR2 FNYEAQ.

This clonotype is termed medium-sized. The chain recombines TRBV15 with TRBJ1-2; possibly TRBD1 for D (6 bases). The length of the CDR3 is 15 residues. V lost 1 base to trimming and J lost 8 bases, with 17 bases between them. Germline-derived CDR1 and CDR2 are LNHNV and YYDKDF (reference sequence). The CDR3 bases are TGTGCCACCAGCAGAGGGACGGGGCAGGGGAAGGGCTACACCTTC. Translation: CATSRGTGQGKGYTF. Full variable domain (remainder filled in from reference TRBV15 and TRBJ1-2): DAMVIQNPRYQVTQFGKPVTLSCSQTLNHNVMYWYQQKSSQAPKLLFHYYDKDFNNEADTPDNFQSRRPNTSFCFLDIRSPGLGDTAMYLCATSRGTGQGKGYTFGSGTRLTVV.

The CDR3 loop is CSVASGTGVLSYEQYF. CDR3 coding DNA: TGCAGCGTTGCTTCTGGGACAGGGGTCCTCTCCTACGAGCAGTACTTC. The chain couples TRBV29-1 to TRBJ2-7; 10 bases match TRBD1. There are 16 residues in the CDR3. Per the germline V gene, CDR1 is SQVTM and CDR2 is ANQGSEA. V was clipped by 4 bases and J by 0 bases; unmatched bases: 9.

V gene TRBV19 combines with J gene TRBJ1-2; 8 bases are shared with TRBD1. Germline V gene sequence: CDR1 LNHDA, CDR2 SQIVND (reference sequence). CDR3 length: 13 residues. V shed 3 bases and J 8 bases; nucleotides not matched to a gene: 5. CDR3 amino acids: CASSMQGARGYTF. The CDR3 coding sequence is TGTGCCAGTAGTATGCAGGGGGCCAGGGGCTACACCTTC.

In its sample, this clonotype is medium-sized. The chain employs TRBV20-1 and TRBJ1-5; TRBD1 is a possible D gene (5 bases). Germline V gene lookup returns CDR1 DFQATT and CDR2 SNEGSKA (reference sequence). This CDR3 contains 13 residues. V lost 3 bases, J lost 3 bases, and 9 bases lay in between. The CDR3 spells CSASQGNNQPQHF. CDR3 nucleotide sequence: TGCAGTGCTAGCCAGGGAAACAATCAGCCCCAGCATTTT.

Comment on this clonotype: The junction departs from germline at one end; a sequencing error may be responsible. The chain is built from TRBV15 and TRBJ2-3; TRBD2 matches at 14 bases. This CDR3 is built from 18 residues. Germline V gene sequence: CDR1 LNHNV, CDR2 YYDKDF (reference sequence). CDR3 sequence (DNA): TGTGCCGCCAGCAGACCCAAGACTAGCGGGGGGGCTGGGGATACGCAGTATTTT. This codes for CAASRPKTSGGAGDTQYF.

The gene calls are TRBV7-2 and TRBJ1-5, with D unclear. This CDR3 is built from 16 residues. Germline-derived CDR1 and CDR2 are SGHTA and FQGNSA. Trimming took 1 base from V and 6 from J, leaving 16 bases between them. The CDR3 region is CASSLDRAREGQPQHF. The CDR3 DNA is TGTGCCAGCAGCTTAGATAGGGCCCGGGAAGGTCAGCCCCAGCATTTT. The full variable domain, completed using reference TRBV7-2 and TRBJ1-5, is GAGVSQSPSNKVTEKGKDVELRCDPISGHTALYWYRQSLGQGLEFLIYFQGNSAPDKSGLPSDRFSAERTGGSVSTLTIQRTQQEDSAVYLCASSLDRAREGQPQHFGDGTRLSIL.

In this sample, this clonotype is medium-sized (0.01 to 0.1%). The chain carries TRBV27 and TRBJ1-6, with D unresolved. This CDR3 is built from 14 residues. Germline-derived CDR1 and CDR2 are MNHEY and SMNVEV (reference sequence). The V end was cut by 8 bases, the J end by 3 bases, with 11 bases between. The CDR3 spells CASSDGSYNSPLHF. For the CDR3, the DNA is TGTGCCAGCTCCGACGGGAGCTATAATTCACCCCTCCACTTT.